The clone carrying this T cell receptor (beta chain) was seen more than once but under ten times. This CDR3 has 15 amino acids. The germline CDR1 and CDR2 sequences are GTSNPN and SVGIG (reference sequence). Trimming took 4 bases from V and 2 from J; bases not matched to a gene: 8. The data were obtained in a study of T cells in localized non-small cell lung cancer. Data came from immunoSEQ multiplex PCR; TCRdb stores just in-frame clones and leaves some out. The sample carries tens of thousands of clones, roughly four fifths recorded once. This receptor was obtained from a man aged 35 to 69 with stage I lung adenocarcinoma. Sequencing used peripheral blood, obtained before any cancer treatment. The genes are TRBV30 and TRBJ1-5, with TRBD1 identical over 7 bases. CDR3 DNA: TGTGCCTGGAACCCAGGGGGAACCGGCAATCAGCCCCAGCATTTT. Its translation: CAWNPGGTGNQPQHF. Supplemented by reference TRBV30 and TRBJ1-5, the full variable domain reads SQTIHQWPATLVQPVGSPLSLECTVEGTSNPNLYWYRQAAGRGLQLLFYSVGIGQISSEVPQNLSASRPQDRQFILSSKKLLLSDSGFYLCAWNPGGTGNQPQHFGDGTRLSIL.